This T cell receptor (beta chain) comes out of a study of cytomegalovirus exposure and HLA in healthy donors. Study outcomes and limitations: CMV serostatus alone was available as immune exposure information. Altogether, some 170 TCR beta chains were recorded as cytomegalovirus-associated.

The germline V gene encodes CDR1 SNHLY and CDR2 FYNNEI. V was clipped by 1 base and J by 0 bases; unmatched bases: 3. The CDR3 consists of 16 residues. Comments on this clone: No antigen is known for it.

Use of 60 Vbeta and 13 Jbeta primers characterized the PCR. Sequencing used immunoSEQ multiplex PCR; TCRdb keeps in-frame clones, though not all of them. The sample has about 200,000 clones, approximately 79% seen once. The sequencing sample was made of PBMCs. The J gene is TRBJ2-1, the V gene TRBV2, with TRBD2 identical over 7 bases. The sequence was obtained from a man aged 45-60 years in good health and CMV-seronegative. The CDR3 is CASSEEAGSSYNEQFF. The CDR3 nucleotides read TGTGCCAGCAGTGAAGAAGCGGGGAGCTCCTACAATGAGCAGTTCTTC.